This entry lists 25 T cell receptor beta chains sequenced from one sample in a study of T cell repertoires in cytomegalovirus infection. TCRdb re-called the reads through MiXCR, storing one row per CDR3 protein. Of about 360,000 distinct CDR3 sequences in the sample, 15% to 20% are singletons; the top ten hold 8.7%. The sample taken for sequencing was PBMCs. The receptors come from a human donor in good health (CMV status not recorded). Some clones in this sample may be carry-over from other donors' samples.

The chain is built from TRBV5-6 and TRBJ2-3; the match to TRBD1 covers 7 bases. With V trimmed by 4 bases and J by 6 bases, 11 bases remained unmatched. The CDR3 covers 15 residues. CDR1 SGHDT and CDR2 YYEEEE come from the germline V gene. The CDR3 spells CASSRQGPKVDTQYF. CDR3 in DNA: TGTGCCAGCAGCAGACAGGGTCCAAAGGTGGATACGCAGTATTTT.

Remarks on this clonotype: Just one base apart from a much larger clone, this may be a read error. This likely comes from a read error, as the CDR3 has no conserved phenylalanine or tryptophan at its end. The chain combines TRBV7-2 with TRBJ2-1, with 9 bases matching TRBD1. The CDR3 sequence is 16 residues long. V gave up 6 bases and J gave up 8 bases; unmatched junction bases: 14. Looked up from germline, CDR1 is SGHTA and CDR2 is FQGNSA. The CDR3 protein is CASSSWPGQGRDEQFV. The DNA of the CDR3 is TGTGCCAGCAGTTCCTGGCCGGGACAGGGTAGGGATGAGCAGTTCGTC.

CDR3 region: CASSDGLAGNEQFF. The CDR3 DNA sequence: TGTGCCAGCAGTGATGGGCTAGCGGGGAATGAGCAGTTCTTC. The gene calls are TRBV2 and TRBJ2-1; 9 bases are shared with TRBD2. Germline V CDR1 and CDR2: SNHLY, FYNNEI. Germline trimming cut 3 bases from V and 7 bases from J; bases unmatched to any gene: 4. CDR3 length equals 14 residues.

There are a few counts of this clonotype. This sequence joins TRBV7-2 and TRBJ1-2; 8 bases fit TRBD1. The CDR3 is 14 amino acids. Germline assignment: CDR1 SGHTA and CDR2 FQGNSA. Unmatched junction bases numbered 13, after V lost 8 bases and J lost 8 bases. The CDR3 spells CASHKQGEVGGYTF. DNA of the CDR3: TGTGCCAGCCACAAACAGGGGGAAGTGGGGGGCTACACCTTC.

V usage is TRBV12-5 and J usage is TRBJ2-6; D call uncertain. The CDR3 has 19 amino acids. With 0 bases removed from V and 1 base from J, the gap between germline ends came to 16 bases. Germline V gene lookup returns CDR1 LGHNT and CDR2 FRNRAP. For the CDR3, the DNA is TGTGCTAGTGGTTTGGTTGACGGACGGGCTCTTTCTGGGGCCAACGTCCTGACTTTC. Translation: CASGLVDGRALSGANVLTF.

CDR3 bases: TGTGCCTGGAGTCTAGCGGGACTCAGGCCCTACGAGCAGTACTTC. Translation gives CAWSLAGLRPYEQYF. The V call is TRBV30, the J call TRBJ2-7, with 9 bases lining up with TRBD2. CDR1 is GTSNPN and CDR2 is SVGIG in the germline V gene (reference sequence). V was clipped by 2 bases and J by 2 bases; unmatched bases: 7. The CDR3 loop spans 15 amino acids.

A few counts support this clonotype. This rearrangement joins TRBV7-8 to TRBJ2-7, with 7 bases matching TRBD1. V was pared by 5 bases and J by 2 bases, with 12 bases of the junction left unmatched. The germline gives CDR1 SGHVS, CDR2 FQNEAQ. The CDR3 has 16 amino acids. The CDR3 coding sequence is TGTGCCAGCAGCCCGCCTAGACAGGGCCTGACCTACGAGCAGTACTTC. Its protein is CASSPPRQGLTYEQYF.

A few counts support this clonotype. The chain combines TRBV19 with TRBJ2-1, with 11 bases matching TRBD2. Trimming removed 6 bases from V and 7 bases from J; junction bases left unmatched: 14. The CDR3 loop spans 17 amino acids. From germline, CDR1 is LNHDA and CDR2 SQIVND (reference sequence). CDR3 residues: CASRPGALAGGSNEQFF. DNA for the CDR3: TGTGCCAGTAGACCCGGCGCCCTAGCGGGAGGAAGTAATGAGCAGTTCTTC.

In its sample, this clonotype was seen a few times. The gene calls are TRBV7-8 and TRBJ2-1, with 9 bases identical to TRBD1. The germline V gene encodes CDR1 SGHVS and CDR2 FQNEAQ. V shed 2 bases and J 7 bases; nucleotides not matched to a gene: 9. This CDR3 is 16 amino acids long. CDR3 coding DNA: TGTGCCAGCAGCTTAAGGACAGGGGTGATGTCGAATGAGCAGTTCTTC. Amino acids: CASSLRTGVMSNEQFF.

The chain recombines TRBV6-1 with TRBJ1-1, with a possible D match to TRBD1 (5 bases). Germline CDR1 and CDR2: MNHNS and SASEGT. V shed 11 bases and J shed 8 bases, with 18 bases lying between them. CDR3 length equals 12 residues. The CDR3 bases are TGTGCCGGAGGGACTAATAGGTTCGAAGCTTTCTTT. Protein sequence: CAGGTNRFEAFF.

This rearrangement joins TRBV5-4 to TRBJ1-2; D ambiguous. Germline lookup yields CDR1 SGHNT and CDR2 YYREEE (reference sequence). The CDR3 sequence is 12 residues long. The V end was cut by 2 bases, the J end by 4 bases, with 6 bases between. This CDR3 is CASSFGRYGYTF. CDR3 coding DNA: TGTGCCAGCAGCTTTGGGCGCTATGGCTACACCTTC.

V gene TRBV20-1 combines with J gene TRBJ2-3, with 11 bases that match TRBD2. The CDR3 length is 16 residues. Germline lookup yields CDR1 DFQATT and CDR2 SNEGSKA (reference sequence). The V gene end was trimmed by 5 bases and the J gene end by 2 bases; junction bases not matched to a gene: 9. The CDR3 region has the DNA TGCAGTGCTGAAGTAGCGGGAGGGCTGGACACAGATACGCAGTATTTT. Its protein product is CSAEVAGGLDTDTQYF.

The chain employs TRBV12-3 or TRBV12-4 and TRBJ1-1; D is unresolved. The V gene lost 5 bases and the J gene lost 1 base, with 14 bases spanning the gap. CDR3 length: 15 amino acids. In DNA, the CDR3 is TGTGCCAGCAGTCCGGCCTGGCGCGGGAACACTGAAGCTTTCTTT. Translation gives CASSPAWRGNTEAFF.

This chain uses TRBV29-1 with TRBJ2-5; D gene unclear. The germline V and J ends were trimmed by 4 bases and 5 bases, with 14 bases remaining between them. Germline values: CDR1 SQVTM, CDR2 ANQGSEA. CDR3 length: 13 amino acids. The CDR3 DNA reads TGCAGCGTTGCGGCGCTCCGTGTGGAGACCCAGTACTTC. Its protein product is CSVAALRVETQYF. Filled out from reference TRBV29-1 and TRBJ2-5, the complete variable domain reads SAVISQKPSRDICQRGTSLTIQCQVDSQVTMMFWYRQQPGQSLTLIATANQGSEATYESGFVIDKFPISRPNLTFSTLTVSNMSPEDSSIYLCSVAALRVETQYFGPGTRLLVL.

This clonotype was recorded a few times. The chain combines TRBV18 with TRBJ2-3; perhaps TRBD2 as D (6 bases). Germline V lookup: CDR1 KGHSH, CDR2 LQKENI. The V end lost 1 base, the J end lost 1 base, and 9 bases lay between the germline ends. CDR3 length: 15 amino acids. The CDR3 region has the DNA TGTGCCAGCTCACCACGGACTACCGGCACAGATACGCAGTATTTT. Translation gives CASSPRTTGTDTQYF.

This clonotype was seen only a few times. This rearrangement joins TRBV3-1 to TRBJ2-4; tentatively, D is TRBD1 or TRBD2 (6 bases each). Germline V CDR1 and CDR2: LGHDT, YNNKEL (reference sequence). The CDR3 is 14 residues long. Trimming removed 4 bases from V and 8 bases from J, with 15 bases in between. The CDR3 spells CASSLKGGLDIQYF. The CDR3 DNA follows: TGTGCCAGCAGCCTAAAAGGGGGGTTAGACATTCAGTACTTC.

This clonotype was recorded at least ten times. J is TRBJ2-5 and V is TRBV20-1; 10 bases map to TRBD1. This CDR3 region has 12 residues. Germline CDR1 DFQATT, CDR2 SNEGSKA (reference sequence). The V and J ends lost 6 bases and 4 bases, in that order; junction bases with no gene match: 2. The CDR3 here is CSAWDRGETQYF. The CDR3 DNA follows: TGCAGTGCCTGGGACAGGGGAGAGACCCAGTACTTC.

CDR3 bases: TGTGCCAGCAGTGCCCCCGGGGAATTCTACGAGCAGTACTTC. Translating it yields CASSAPGEFYEQYF. V is TRBV28 and J is TRBJ2-7; possibly TRBD2 for D (5 bases). Germline CDR1 is MDHEN and CDR2 is SYDVKM. There are 14 residues in the CDR3. With 5 bases removed from V and 3 bases from J, the gap between germline ends came to 14 bases.

The sample holds many counts of this clonotype. CDR3 residues: CASSSGTHSNEQFF. The CDR3 nucleotides are TGTGCCAGCAGCTCGGGGACCCACTCCAATGAGCAGTTCTTC. The genes are TRBV12-3 or TRBV12-4 and TRBJ2-1; tentatively, D is TRBD1 or TRBD2 (5 bases each). The CDR3 runs to 14 residues. Trimming shortened V by 6 bases and J by 6 bases, and 15 bases separated the two germline ends.

Ten or more counts support this clonotype. This chain joins TRBV12-3 or TRBV12-4 and TRBJ2-7, with D maybe TRBD2 (6 bases). This CDR3 comprises 14 residues. The V and J ends lost 1 base and 6 bases respectively, with 13 bases between them. This chain's CDR3 is CASSLVAATGEQYF. CDR3 nucleotides: TGTGCCAGCAGTTTAGTAGCGGCCACCGGCGAGCAGTACTTC.

This clonotype was seen a handful of times. This sequence joins TRBV27 and TRBJ2-5, with unresolved D. The germline V gene encodes CDR1 MNHEY and CDR2 SMNVEV (reference sequence). CDR3 size: 14 residues. The V and J ends lost 6 bases and 4 bases respectively, with 15 bases between them. This CDR3 is CASSPGPFGETQYF. In DNA form, the CDR3 reads TGTGCCAGCAGCCCAGGTCCGTTTGGAGAGACCCAGTACTTC.

V usage is TRBV11-2 and J usage is TRBJ1-6, with TRBD1 identical over 8 bases. V was clipped by 8 bases and J by 7 bases; unmatched bases: 7. Per the germline V gene, CDR1 is SGHAT and CDR2 is FQNNGV. The CDR3 runs 14 residues. This CDR3 reads CASHRQGSNSPLHF. Here the CDR3 DNA reads TGTGCCAGCCATAGACAGGGGAGCAATTCACCCCTCCACTTT. Combining the CDR3 with reference TRBV11-2 and TRBJ1-6 gives the whole variable domain EAGVAQSPRYKIIEKRQSVAFWCNPISGHATLYWYQQILGQGPKLLIQFQNNGVVDDSQLPKDRFSAERLKGVDSTLKIQPAKLEDSAVYLCASHRQGSNSPLHFGNGTRLTVT.

This chain connects TRBV20-1 to TRBJ2-2; TRBD2 aligns across 8 bases. The CDR3 covers 13 residues. The trim removed 3 bases at V and 4 bases at J, leaving 1 base unmatched. CDR1 is DFQATT and CDR2 is SNEGSKA in the germline V gene (reference sequence). The CDR3 nucleotides read TGCAGTGCTAGCGGGGGGGGCACCGGGGAGCTGTTTTTT. Encoded protein: CSASGGGTGELFF.

This clonotype has a count of ten or more. CDR3 loop: CASSYSGRGEGTQYF. Here the CDR3 DNA reads TGTGCCAGCAGTTACTCAGGGAGGGGCGAAGGGACCCAGTACTTC. The rearrangement uses TRBV6-5 and TRBJ2-5; the match to TRBD2 covers 7 bases. This CDR3 is built from 15 residues. V lost 0 bases, J lost 7 bases, and 8 bases stayed unmatched. In germline, CDR1 is MNHEY, CDR2 SVGAGI.

The chain carries TRBV27 and TRBJ1-1; 10 positions match TRBD1. The CDR3 sequence is 15 residues long. J lost 3 bases, V lost 6 bases, and 7 bases had no gene match. Germline V gene sequence: CDR1 MNHEY, CDR2 SMNVEV (reference sequence). The chain's CDR3 is CASRPRQGADTEAFF. DNA of the CDR3: TGTGCCAGCAGACCGAGACAGGGGGCGGACACTGAAGCTTTCTTT.